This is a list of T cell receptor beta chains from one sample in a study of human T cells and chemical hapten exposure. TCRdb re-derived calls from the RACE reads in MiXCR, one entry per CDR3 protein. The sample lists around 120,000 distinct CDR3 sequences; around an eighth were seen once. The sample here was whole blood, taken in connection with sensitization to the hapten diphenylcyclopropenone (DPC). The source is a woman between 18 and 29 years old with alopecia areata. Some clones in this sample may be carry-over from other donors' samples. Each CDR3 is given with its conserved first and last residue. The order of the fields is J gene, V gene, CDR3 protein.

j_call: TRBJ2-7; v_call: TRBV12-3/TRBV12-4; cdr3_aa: CASSLTLGSGGSYEQYF
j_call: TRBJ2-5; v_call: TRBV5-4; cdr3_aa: CASSLEGGAQETQYF
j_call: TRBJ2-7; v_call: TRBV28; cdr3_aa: CASSPRTGGNEQYF
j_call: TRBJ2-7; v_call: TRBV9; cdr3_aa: CASSPDGLQVFIDEQYF
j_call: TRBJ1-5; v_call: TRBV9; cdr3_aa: CASSVEGTSNQPQHF
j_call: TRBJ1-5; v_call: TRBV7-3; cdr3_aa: CASSLGPPQGGWPQHF
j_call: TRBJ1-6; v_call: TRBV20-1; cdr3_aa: CSARGQSSYNSPLHF
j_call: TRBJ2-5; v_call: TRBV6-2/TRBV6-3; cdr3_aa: CASSYSTLGTQYF
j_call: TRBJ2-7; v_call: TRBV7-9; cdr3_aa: CASGQGISYEQYF
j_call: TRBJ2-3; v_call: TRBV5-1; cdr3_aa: CASRPGGQDTQYF
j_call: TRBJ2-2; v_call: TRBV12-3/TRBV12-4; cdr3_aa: CASTPPPTSGGSNTGELFF
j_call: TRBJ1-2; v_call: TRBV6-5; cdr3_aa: CASSYVDRNYGYTF
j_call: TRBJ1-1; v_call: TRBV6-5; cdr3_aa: CASSYPGESTEAFF
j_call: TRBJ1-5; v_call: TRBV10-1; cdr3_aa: CASSASGYQPQHF